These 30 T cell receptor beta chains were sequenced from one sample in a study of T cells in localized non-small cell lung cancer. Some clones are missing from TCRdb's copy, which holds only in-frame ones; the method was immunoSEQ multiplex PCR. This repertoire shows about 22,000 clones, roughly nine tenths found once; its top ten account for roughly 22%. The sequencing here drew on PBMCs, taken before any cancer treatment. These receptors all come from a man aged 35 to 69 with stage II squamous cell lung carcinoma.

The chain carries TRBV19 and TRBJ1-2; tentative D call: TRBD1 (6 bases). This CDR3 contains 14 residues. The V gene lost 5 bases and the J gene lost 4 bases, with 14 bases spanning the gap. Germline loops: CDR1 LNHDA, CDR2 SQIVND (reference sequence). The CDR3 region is CASSWGANLYGYTF. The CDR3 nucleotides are TGTGCCAGTAGTTGGGGGGCTAACCTCTATGGCTACACCTTC.

CDR3 sequence (DNA): TGCGCCAGCAGCTTGGTTTCCTTGCCACAAGAGACCCAGTACTTC. Encoded protein: CASSLVSLPQETQYF. The chain uses TRBV5-1 and TRBJ2-5; D unclear. Trimming removed 0 bases from V and 2 bases from J, with 11 bases in between. Germline CDR1 SGHRS, CDR2 YFSETQ. The CDR3 is made up of 15 amino acids. The full variable domain, completed using reference TRBV5-1 and TRBJ2-5, is KAGVTQTPRYLIKTRGQQVTLSCSPISGHRSVSWYQQTPGQGLQFLFEYFSETQRNKGNFPGRFSGRQFSNSRSEMNVSTLELGDSALYLCASSLVSLPQETQYFGPGTRLLVL.

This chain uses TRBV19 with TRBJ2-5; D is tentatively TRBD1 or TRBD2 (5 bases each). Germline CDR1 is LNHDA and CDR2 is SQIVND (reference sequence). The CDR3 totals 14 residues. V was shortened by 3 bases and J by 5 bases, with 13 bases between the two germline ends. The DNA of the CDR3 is TGTGCCAGTAGTATTCTGGGACCGCGGGAGACCCAGTACTTC. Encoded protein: CASSILGPRETQYF.

The DNA for the CDR3 is TGTGCCAGCAGCAAAGAAAGGGGGCAGGGGAGCCAGCCCCAGCATTTT. This gives the protein CASSKERGQGSQPQHF. This chain uses TRBV21-1 with TRBJ1-5; the D call of TRBD1 is as the table states it, not checked on the DNA. TRBV21-1 is classified as a pseudogene. The CDR3 has 16 residues.

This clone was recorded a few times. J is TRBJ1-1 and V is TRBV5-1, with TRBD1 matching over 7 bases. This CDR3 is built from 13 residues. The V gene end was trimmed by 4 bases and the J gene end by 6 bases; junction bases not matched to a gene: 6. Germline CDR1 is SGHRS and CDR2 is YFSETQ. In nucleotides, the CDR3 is TGCGCCAGCAGCCTAGGACAGGAGGCTGAAGCTTTCTTT. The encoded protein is CASSLGQEAEAFF.

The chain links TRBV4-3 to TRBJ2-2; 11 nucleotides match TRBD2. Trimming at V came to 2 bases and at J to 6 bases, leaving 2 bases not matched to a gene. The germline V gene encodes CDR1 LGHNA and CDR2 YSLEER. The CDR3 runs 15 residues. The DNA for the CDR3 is TGCGCCAGCAGCCAATTTAGCGGGGGGGCCGGGGAGCTGTTTTTT. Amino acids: CASSQFSGGAGELFF.

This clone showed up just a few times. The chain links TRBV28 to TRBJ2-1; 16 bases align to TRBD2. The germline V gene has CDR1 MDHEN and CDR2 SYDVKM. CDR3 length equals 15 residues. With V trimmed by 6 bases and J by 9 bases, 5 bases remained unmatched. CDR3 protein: CASRGLAGGNIEQFF. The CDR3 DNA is TGTGCCAGCAGGGGACTAGCGGGAGGGAATATTGAGCAGTTCTTC.

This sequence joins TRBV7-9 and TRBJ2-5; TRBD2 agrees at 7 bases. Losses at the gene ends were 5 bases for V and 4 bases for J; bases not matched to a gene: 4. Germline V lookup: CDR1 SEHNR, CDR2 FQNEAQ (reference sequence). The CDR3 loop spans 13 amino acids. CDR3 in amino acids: CASSHRLAETQYF. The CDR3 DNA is TGTGCCAGCAGCCATCGACTAGCAGAGACCCAGTACTTC.

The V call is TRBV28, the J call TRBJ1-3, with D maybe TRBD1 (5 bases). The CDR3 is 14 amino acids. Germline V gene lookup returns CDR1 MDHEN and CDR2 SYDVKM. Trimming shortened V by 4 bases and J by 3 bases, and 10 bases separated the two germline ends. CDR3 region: CASSSGTGGNTIYF. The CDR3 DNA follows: TGTGCCAGCAGTTCCGGGACCGGTGGAAACACCATATATTTT.

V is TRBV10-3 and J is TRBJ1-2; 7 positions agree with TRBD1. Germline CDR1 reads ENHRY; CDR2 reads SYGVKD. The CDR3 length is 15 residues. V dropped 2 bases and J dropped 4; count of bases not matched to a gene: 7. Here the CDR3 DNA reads TGTGCCATCAGTGAGACCTCGGGACAGCCCTATGGCTACACCTTC. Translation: CAISETSGQPYGYTF.

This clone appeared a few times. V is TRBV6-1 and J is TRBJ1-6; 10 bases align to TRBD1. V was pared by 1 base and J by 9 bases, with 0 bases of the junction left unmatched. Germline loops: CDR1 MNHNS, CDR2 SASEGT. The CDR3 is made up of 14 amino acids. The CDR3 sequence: CASSEGQGASPLHF. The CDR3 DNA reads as TGTGCCAGCAGTGAAGGACAGGGGGCTTCACCCCTCCACTTT.

The CDR3 sequence: CASTRTSGGPGEQYF. For the CDR3, the DNA is TGTGCCAGCACCAGGACTAGCGGGGGGCCGGGAGAGCAGTACTTC. J is TRBJ2-7 and V is TRBV7-2; TRBD2 aligns across 14 bases. The CDR3 has 15 residues. Germline-derived CDR1 and CDR2 are SGHTA and FQGNSA. V trimming: 7 bases; J trimming: 7 bases; junction bases outside the gene matches: 9.

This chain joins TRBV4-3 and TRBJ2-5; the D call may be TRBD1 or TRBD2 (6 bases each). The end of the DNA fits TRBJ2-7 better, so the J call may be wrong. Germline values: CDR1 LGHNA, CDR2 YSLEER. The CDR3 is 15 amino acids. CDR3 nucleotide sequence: TGCGCCAGCAGCCAGGGACACGGAGGGCCCTACGAGCAGTACTTC. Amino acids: CASSQGHGGPYEQYF.

The CDR3 loop reads CASSLGQVQFSYNEQFF. The CDR3 DNA sequence: TGTGCCAGCAGCTTAGGGCAAGTCCAGTTCTCCTACAATGAGCAGTTCTTC. The J gene is TRBJ2-1, the V gene TRBV7-9; D is uncertain. The length of the CDR3 is 17 residues. V lost 1 base to trimming and J lost 0 bases, with 13 bases between them. In germline, CDR1 is SEHNR, CDR2 FQNEAQ (reference sequence).

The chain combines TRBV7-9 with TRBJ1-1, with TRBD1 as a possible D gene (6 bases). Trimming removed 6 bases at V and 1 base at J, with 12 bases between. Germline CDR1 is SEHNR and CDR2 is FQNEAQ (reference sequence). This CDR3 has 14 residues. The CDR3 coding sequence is TGTGCCAGCAGACCGACAGGCCAGAACACTGAAGCTTTCTTT. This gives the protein CASRPTGQNTEAFF.

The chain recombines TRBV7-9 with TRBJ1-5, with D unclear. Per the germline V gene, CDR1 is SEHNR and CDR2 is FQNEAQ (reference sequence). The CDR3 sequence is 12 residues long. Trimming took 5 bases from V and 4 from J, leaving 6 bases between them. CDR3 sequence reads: CASSLGNQPQHF. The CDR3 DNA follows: TGTGCCAGCAGCCTAGGGAATCAGCCCCAGCATTTT.

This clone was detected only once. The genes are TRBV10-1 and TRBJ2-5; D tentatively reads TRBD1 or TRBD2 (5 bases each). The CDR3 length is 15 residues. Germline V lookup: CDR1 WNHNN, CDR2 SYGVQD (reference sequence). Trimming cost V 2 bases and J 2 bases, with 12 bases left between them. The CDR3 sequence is CASSEGGSRQETQYF. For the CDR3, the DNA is TGCGCCAGCAGTGAGGGGGGATCGAGGCAAGAGACCCAGTACTTC.

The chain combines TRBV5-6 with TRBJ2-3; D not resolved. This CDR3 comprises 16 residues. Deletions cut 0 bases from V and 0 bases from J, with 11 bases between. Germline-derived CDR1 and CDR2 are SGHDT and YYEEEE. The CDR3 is CASSLGQEMSTDTQYF. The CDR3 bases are TGTGCCAGCAGCTTGGGTCAGGAGATGAGCACAGATACGCAGTATTTT.

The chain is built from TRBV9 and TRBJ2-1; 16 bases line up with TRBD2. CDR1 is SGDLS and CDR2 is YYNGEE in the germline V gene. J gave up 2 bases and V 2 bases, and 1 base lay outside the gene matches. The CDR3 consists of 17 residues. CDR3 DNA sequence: TGTGCCAGCAGCGTCGGGACTAGCGGGGGGGCCTACAATGAGCAGTTCTTC. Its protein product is CASSVGTSGGAYNEQFF.

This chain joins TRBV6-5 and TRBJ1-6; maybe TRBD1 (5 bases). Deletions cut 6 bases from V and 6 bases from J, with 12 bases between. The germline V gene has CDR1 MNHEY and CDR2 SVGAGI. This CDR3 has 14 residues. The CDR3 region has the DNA TGTGCCAGCAGCCTCCCGGGACCTAATTCACCCCTCCACTTT. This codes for CASSLPGPNSPLHF.

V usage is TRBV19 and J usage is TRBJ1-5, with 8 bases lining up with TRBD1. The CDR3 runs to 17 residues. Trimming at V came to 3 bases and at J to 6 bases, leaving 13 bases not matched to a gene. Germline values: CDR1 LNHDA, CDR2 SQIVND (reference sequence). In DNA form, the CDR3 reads TGTGCCAGTAGTATCCGTATGGGATCCAGGGGGCTTCAGCCCCAGCATTTT. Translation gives CASSIRMGSRGLQPQHF.

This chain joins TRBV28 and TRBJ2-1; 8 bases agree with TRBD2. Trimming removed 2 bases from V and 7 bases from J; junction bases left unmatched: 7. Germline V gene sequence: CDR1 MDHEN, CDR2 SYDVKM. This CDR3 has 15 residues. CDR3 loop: CASSLLPAGENEQFF. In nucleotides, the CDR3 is TGTGCCAGCAGTTTACTCCCAGCGGGAGAAAATGAGCAGTTCTTC.

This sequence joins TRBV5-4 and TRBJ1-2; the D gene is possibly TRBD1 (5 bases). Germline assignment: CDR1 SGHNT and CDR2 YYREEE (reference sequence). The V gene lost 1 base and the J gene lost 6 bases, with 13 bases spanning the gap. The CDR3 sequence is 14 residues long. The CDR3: CASSLINQGDGYTF. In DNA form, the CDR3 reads TGTGCCAGCAGCTTGATTAACCAGGGAGATGGCTACACCTTC.

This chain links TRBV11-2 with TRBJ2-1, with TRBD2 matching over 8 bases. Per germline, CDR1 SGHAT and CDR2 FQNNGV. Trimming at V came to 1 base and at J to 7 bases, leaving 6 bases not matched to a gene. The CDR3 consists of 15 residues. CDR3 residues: CASSLGPGTRNEQFF. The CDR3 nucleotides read TGTGCCAGCAGCTTAGGACCCGGGACTAGAAATGAGCAGTTCTTC.

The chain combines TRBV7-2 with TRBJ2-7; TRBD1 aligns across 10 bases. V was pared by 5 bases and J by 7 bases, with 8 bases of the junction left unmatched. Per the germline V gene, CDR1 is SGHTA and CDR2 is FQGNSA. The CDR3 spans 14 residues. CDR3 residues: CASSQGQGVGEQYF. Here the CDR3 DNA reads TGTGCCAGCAGCCAAGGACAGGGGGTCGGGGAGCAGTACTTC.

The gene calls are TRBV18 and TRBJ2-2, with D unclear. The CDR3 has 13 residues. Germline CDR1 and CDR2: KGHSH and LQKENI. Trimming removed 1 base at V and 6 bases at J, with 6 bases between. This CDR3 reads CASSPLRAGELFF. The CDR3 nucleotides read TGTGCCAGCTCACCACTCCGCGCCGGGGAGCTGTTTTTT. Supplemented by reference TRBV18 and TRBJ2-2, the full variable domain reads NAGVMQNPRHLVRRRGQEARLRCSPMKGHSHVYWYRQLPEEGLKFMVYLQKENIIDESGMPKERFSAEFPKEGPSILRIQQVVRGDSAAYFCASSPLRAGELFFGEGSRLTVL.

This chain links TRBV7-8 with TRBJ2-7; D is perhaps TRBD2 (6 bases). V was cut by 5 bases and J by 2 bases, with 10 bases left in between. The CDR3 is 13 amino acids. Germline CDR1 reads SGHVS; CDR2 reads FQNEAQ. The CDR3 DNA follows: TGTGCCAGCAGCACGGGAGAAACCTACGAGCAGTACTTC. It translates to CASSTGETYEQYF. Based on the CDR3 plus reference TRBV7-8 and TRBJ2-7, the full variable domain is GAGVSQSPRYKVAKRGQDVALRCDPISGHVSLFWYQQALGQGPEFLTYFQNEAQLDKSGLPSDRFFAERPEGSVSTLKIQRTQQEDSAVYLCASSTGETYEQYFGPGTRLTVT.

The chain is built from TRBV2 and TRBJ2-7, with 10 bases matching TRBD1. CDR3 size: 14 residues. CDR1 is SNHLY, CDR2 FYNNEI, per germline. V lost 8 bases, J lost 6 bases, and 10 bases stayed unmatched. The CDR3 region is CASGTGTGVFEQYF. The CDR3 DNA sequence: TGTGCCAGCGGGACCGGGACAGGGGTTTTCGAGCAGTACTTC.

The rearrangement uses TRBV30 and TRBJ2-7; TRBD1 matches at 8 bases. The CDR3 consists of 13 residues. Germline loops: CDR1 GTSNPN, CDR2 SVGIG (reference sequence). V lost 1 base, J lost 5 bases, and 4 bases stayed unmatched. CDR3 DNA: TGTGCCTGGAGTGGACAGGGGAACCACGAGCAGTACTTC. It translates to CAWSGQGNHEQYF.

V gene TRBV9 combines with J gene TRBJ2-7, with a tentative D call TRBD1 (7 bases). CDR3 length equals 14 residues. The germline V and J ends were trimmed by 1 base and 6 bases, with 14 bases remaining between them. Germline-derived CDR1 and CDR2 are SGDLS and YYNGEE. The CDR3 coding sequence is TGTGCCAGCAGCGTACAGCGACAGGGAGGCGAGCAGTACTTC. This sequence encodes CASSVQRQGGEQYF.